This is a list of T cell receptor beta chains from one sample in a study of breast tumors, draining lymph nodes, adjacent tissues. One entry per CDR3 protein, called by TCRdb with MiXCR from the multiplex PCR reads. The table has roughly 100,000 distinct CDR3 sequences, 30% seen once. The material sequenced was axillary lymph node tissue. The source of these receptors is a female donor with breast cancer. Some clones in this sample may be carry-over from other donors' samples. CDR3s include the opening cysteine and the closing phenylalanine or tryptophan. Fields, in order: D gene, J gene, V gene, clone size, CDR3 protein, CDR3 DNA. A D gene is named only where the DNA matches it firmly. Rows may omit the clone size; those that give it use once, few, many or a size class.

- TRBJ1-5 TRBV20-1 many CSASSDWDQPQHF TGCAGTGCCAGTTCGGACTGGGATCAGCCCCAGCATTTT
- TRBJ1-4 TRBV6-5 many CASSYSIGEWYEKLFF TGTGCCAGCAGTTACTCGATTGGGGAATGGTACGAAAAACTGTTTTTT
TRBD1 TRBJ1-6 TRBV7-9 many CASSHRDRDNSPLHF TGTGCCAGCAGCCACCGGGACAGAGATAATTCACCCCTCCACTTT
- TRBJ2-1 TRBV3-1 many CASSQVLYNEQFF TGTGCCAGCAGCCAAGTCCTCTACAATGAGCAGTTCTTC
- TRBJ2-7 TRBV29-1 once CSVAEPHEQYF TGCAGCGTTGCTGAACCCCACGAGCAGTACTTC
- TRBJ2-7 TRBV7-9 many CASSRDNSYEQYF TGTGCCAGCAGTCGGGACAACTCCTACGAGCAGTACTTC
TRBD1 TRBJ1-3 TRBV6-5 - CASSYGTGDGNTIYF TGTGCCAGCAGTTACGGGACAGGGGATGGAAACACCATATACTTT
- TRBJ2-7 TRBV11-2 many CASSLVVGSEQYF TGTGCCAGCAGCCTCGTCGTGGGTTCCGAGCAGTACTTC
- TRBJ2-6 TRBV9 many CASSVVGGIGANVLTF TGTGCCAGCAGCGTAGTGGGGGGAATTGGGGCCAACGTCCTGACTTTC
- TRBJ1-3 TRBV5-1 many CASSLVPGRGVGNTIYF TGCGCCAGCAGCTTGGTTCCGGGTCGGGGAGTTGGAAACACCATATATTTT
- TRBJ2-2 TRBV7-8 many CASLGRANTGELFF TGTGCCAGTTTGGGACGGGCGAACACCGGGGAGCTGTTTTTT
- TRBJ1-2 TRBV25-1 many CASRREGGGYTF TGTGCCAGCAGGAGAGAGGGAGGTGGCTACACCTTC
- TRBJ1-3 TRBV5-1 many CASSSDRAKDTIYF TGCGCCAGCAGTTCTGACCGGGCCAAGGACACCATATATTTT
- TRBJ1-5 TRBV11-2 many CASSLDYGGYQPQHF TGTGCCAGCAGCTTAGATTATGGGGGTTATCAGCCCCAGCATTTT
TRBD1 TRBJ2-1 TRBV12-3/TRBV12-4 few CASGPTGGNERFF TGTGCCAGCGGACCTACAGGGGGCAATGAGCGGTTCTTC
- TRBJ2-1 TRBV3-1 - CASSLRRDEYNGQFF TGTGCCAGCAGCCTACGCCGGGACGAGTACAATGGGCAGTTCTTC
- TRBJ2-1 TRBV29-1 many CSVFLGGGLAYTYNEQFF TGCAGCGTTTTCCTCGGGGGTGGGCTAGCGTATACCTACAATGAGCAGTTCTTC
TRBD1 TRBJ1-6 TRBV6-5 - CASSYSRGGIGAPLHF TGCGCCAGCAGTTACTCGAGAGGGGGCATAGGTGCACCCCTCCACTTT
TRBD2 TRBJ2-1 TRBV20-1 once CSAKGLAGGSYNEQFF TGCAGTGCTAAGGGACTAGCGGGAGGATCTTACAATGAGCAGTTCTTC
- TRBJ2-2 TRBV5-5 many CASSLLAAFGYYTGELFF TGTGCCAGCAGCTTACTGGCAGCGTTCGGTTATTACACCGGGGAGCTGTTTTTT
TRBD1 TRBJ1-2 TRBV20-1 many CSASEDRGGYGYTF TGCAGTGCTAGCGAGGACAGGGGAGGCTATGGCTACACCTTC
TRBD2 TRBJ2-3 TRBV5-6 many CASSSKAGRTDTQYF TGTGCCAGCAGCTCCAAAGCGGGAAGAACAGATACGCAGTATTTT
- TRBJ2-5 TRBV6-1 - CASSHREETLYF TGTGCCAGCTCGCACAGGGAAGAGACCCTGTACTTC
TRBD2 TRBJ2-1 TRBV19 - CASSFARPGGYNEQFF TGTGCCAGTAGTTTCGCCCGGCCGGGGGGGTACAATGAGCAGTTCTTC
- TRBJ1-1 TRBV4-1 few CASSQDRAGRNTEAFF TGCGCCAGCAGCCAAGATCGGGCAGGGCGGAACACTGAAGCTTTCTTT
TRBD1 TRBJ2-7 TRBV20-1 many CSARDWTGGSYEQYF TGCAGTGCTAGAGATTGGACAGGGGGCTCCTACGAGCAGTACTTC
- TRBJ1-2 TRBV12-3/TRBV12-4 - CASSATRIYGYTF TGTGCCAGCAGCGCCACACGGATCTATGGCTACACCTTC
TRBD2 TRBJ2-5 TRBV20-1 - CSATSGRKAGGTDTQYF TGCAGTGCTACAAGCGGGAGGAAGGCCGGGGGGACAGATACGCAGTACTTC
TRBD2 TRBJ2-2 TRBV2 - CASSRTRETNTGELFF TGTGCCAGCAGCCGGACTAGGGAAACGAACACCGGGGAGCTGTTTTTT
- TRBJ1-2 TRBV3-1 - CASSQRNTLPPTINYGYTF TGTGCCAGCAGCCAGAGAAACACACTACCCCCCACGATCAACTATGGCTACACCTTC
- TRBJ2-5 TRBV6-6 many CASSLGKRGLQETQYF TGTGCCAGCAGTTTGGGTAAAAGGGGCCTTCAAGAGACCCAGTACTTC
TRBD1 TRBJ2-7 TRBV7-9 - CASSEGGTGTYKQHF TGTGCCAGCAGCGAGGGGGGGACAGGGACCTACAAGCAGCACTTC
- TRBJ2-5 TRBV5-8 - CASSLGTAGPGETQYF TGCGCCAGCAGCCTCGGGACTGCCGGGCCGGGGGAGACCCAGTACTTC
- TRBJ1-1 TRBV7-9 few CASSPHGTVNTEAFF TGTGCCAGCAGTCCCCACGGGACGGTGAACACTGAAGCTTTCTTT
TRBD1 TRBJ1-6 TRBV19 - CASSFDRVEDSPLHF TGTGCCAGTAGTTTTGACAGGGTTGAAGATTCACCCCTCCACTTT
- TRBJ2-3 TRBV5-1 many CASSLGLITDTQYF TGCGCCAGCAGCTTGGGACTAATCACAGATACGCAGTATTTT
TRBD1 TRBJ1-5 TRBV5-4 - CASSAGQGNQPQHF TGTGCCAGCAGCGCGGGACAGGGCAATCAGCCCCAGCATTTT
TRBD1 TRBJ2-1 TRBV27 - CASSLSSSQGDAGYYNEQFF TGTGCCAGCAGTTTATCTTCGTCGCAGGGGGACGCAGGATATTACAATGAGCAGTTCTTC
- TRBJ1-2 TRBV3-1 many CASSQDRFGGLGGYTF TGTGCCAGCAGCCAAGACCGTTTCGGGGGTCTGGGTGGCTACACCTTC
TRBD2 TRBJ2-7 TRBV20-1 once CSARPLAGSSYEQCF TGCAGTGCCCGCCCACTAGCGGGATCCTCCTACGAGCAGTGCTTC
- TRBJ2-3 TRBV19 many CASSMRAGSTDTQYF TGTGCCAGTAGTATGCGAGCGGGTAGCACAGATACGCAGTATTTT
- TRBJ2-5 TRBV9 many CASSVSSLQETQSF TGTGCCAGCAGCGTATCTAGTTTACAAGAGACCCAGTCCTTC
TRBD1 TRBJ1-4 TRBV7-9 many CASSRTGGFEKLFF TGTGCCAGCAGCCGGACAGGGGGTTTTGAAAAACTGTTTTTT